A selection of T cell receptor beta chains follows, all from one sample in a study of pediatric ulcerative colitis. Here immunoSEQ multiplex PCR was the method, and the copy in TCRdb shows in-frame clones only, minus some. The data hold tens of thousands of clones, with over 65% observed a single time. Sequencing was performed on blood. The receptor set was obtained from a boy younger than 18 with moderate ulcerative colitis. Each CDR3 is given without its conserved first and last residue. Clone sizes are given selectively: once, few, many, or a class where the clone is expanded.

V: TRBV4-1
size: NA
CDR3: ASSPQRETNEKLF

V: TRBV11-2
size: NA
CDR3: ASSLEVTAYGYT

V: TRBV30
size: NA
CDR3: ACTFGGYGYT

V: TRBV29-1
size: NA
CDR3: SALRLNYGYT

V: TRBV25-1
size: few
CDR3: ASSATGTDQPQH

V: TRBV9
size: NA
CDR3: ASTPLPGTGGPEAF

V: TRBV29-1
size: few
CDR3: SVAEYTEAF

V: TRBV25-1
size: few
CDR3: ASRIPGVFNTEAF

V: TRBV6-1
size: once
CDR3: ASSDRTGVNTEAF

V: TRBV9
size: once
CDR3: ASSVDPGAQETQY

V: TRBV10-2
size: NA
CDR3: ASTRHPTYEQY

V: TRBV27
size: NA
CDR3: ASSLGSTTSYNEQF

V: TRBV4-2
size: few
CDR3: ASSQVGGEKLF

V: TRBV28
size: NA
CDR3: ASSWTVPGEQY

V: TRBV9
size: NA
CDR3: ASSPTGDRYNEQF

V: TRBV7-9
size: NA
CDR3: ASSRTTLRTGELF

V: TRBV5-8
size: NA
CDR3: ASSPGLAGRETQY

V: TRBV9
size: NA
CDR3: ASSALPNQPQH

V: TRBV7-2
size: once
CDR3: ASSLGQGASYNEQF

V: TRBV7-9
size: NA
CDR3: ASSLALVTGPSYGYT

V: TRBV7-9
size: few
CDR3: ATGRRHNTEAF

V: TRBV20-1
size: NA
CDR3: SARLVETQY

V: TRBV2
size: few
CDR3: ASTRKGAYPNQPQH

V: TRBV9
size: few
CDR3: ASSARDAGTEAF

V: TRBV5-1
size: NA
CDR3: ASSFRQEDGYT

V: TRBV4-1
size: once
CDR3: ASSQQGQTDNEQF

V: TRBV6-1
size: NA
CDR3: ASSEQGGYGYT

V: TRBV11-2
size: NA
CDR3: ASSPSGLVYEQY

V: TRBV6-4
size: few
CDR3: ASSERGSGIHEQY

V: TRBV9
size: NA
CDR3: ASSVTGAGANVLT

V: TRBV20-1
size: few
CDR3: SASGHGVYT

V: TRBV18
size: NA
CDR3: ASSPSRGLAGVYEQY

V: TRBV19
size: NA
CDR3: ASRLLAGAGGELF

V: TRBV19
size: NA
CDR3: ASSGRTGPATEAF

V: TRBV7-8
size: NA
CDR3: ASSLAQISNQPQH

V: TRBV2
size: NA
CDR3: ASSGTYPNQPQH

V: TRBV28
size: NA
CDR3: ASSFGGYSNQPQH

V: TRBV7-9
size: NA
CDR3: ASSRPGQGSGNTIY

V: TRBV11-2
size: NA
CDR3: ASSQATGQGYT

V: TRBV2
size: few
CDR3: ASSDRVPGELF